Following are 17 T cell receptor beta chains from one sample sequenced in a study of monozygotic twins with inflammatory bowel disease. TCRdb re-called the 5' RACE reads, yielding one record per CDR3 amino acid sequence without DNA. Its table lists about 350,000 distinct CDR3 sequences. Sequencing was carried out using blood. The receptors stem from a human donor with ulcerative colitis or Crohn's disease, or a healthy co-twin of an affected twin (not recorded which).

The V and J genes are TRBV4-1 and TRBJ2-3; the D gene TCRdb calls, TRBD2, cannot be checked with no DNA. The germline gives CDR1 MGHRA, CDR2 YSYEKL. CDR3 length: 15 residues. The CDR3 sequence is CASSQMTSGRNTQYF.

The V and J genes are TRBV6-2 or TRBV6-3 and TRBJ1-1; TCRdb names TRBD1, which stays unverified in the absence of DNA. The CDR3 is 17 residues long. Germline-derived CDR1 and CDR2 are MNHEY and SVGEGT. The CDR3 protein is CASSYPPHRSGITEAFF.

The chain carries TRBV7-3 and TRBJ2-5. This CDR3 has 14 amino acids. CDR1 is SGHTA and CDR2 is FQGTGA in the germline V gene. The CDR3 is CASSLDPNQETQYF.

The CDR3 spells CASSLLAGASSYEQYF. The chain links TRBV11-2 to TRBJ2-7; TCRdb outputs TRBD1, but without DNA this stays unchecked. Germline CDR1 SGHAT, CDR2 FQNNGV. The length of the CDR3 is 16 residues.

V is TRBV5-1 and J is TRBJ2-1; absent DNA, TCRdb's TRBD2 call cannot be checked. CDR3 size: 16 residues. Germline values: CDR1 SGHRS, CDR2 YFSETQ. CDR3 in amino acids: CASSLDLSGGYNEQFF.

The chain's CDR3 is CASSQDLGARDGYTF. The V gene is TRBV4-3, the J gene TRBJ1-2; TCRdb outputs TRBD1, but without DNA this stays unchecked. Germline V gives CDR1 LGHNA, CDR2 YSLEER. The CDR3 sequence is 15 residues long.

The chain links TRBV3-1 to TRBJ1-5; the D call of TRBD1 rests on TCRdb alone, since no DNA is present to check it. The CDR3 sequence is 15 residues long. Per germline, CDR1 LGHDT and CDR2 YNNKEL (reference sequence). The CDR3 is CASSQGGVSNQPQHF.

The chain joins TRBV5-5 to TRBJ1-1; there is no DNA to check the TCRdb D call of TRBD1. The germline V gene has CDR1 SGHKS and CDR2 YYEKEE (reference sequence). The CDR3 covers 13 residues. The CDR3 sequence: CASRTLDSTEAFF.

The rearrangement joins TRBV20-1 to TRBJ1-1. The CDR3 is 14 amino acids. The germline V gene has CDR1 DFQATT and CDR2 SNEGSKA (reference sequence). The CDR3 is CSASSVSENTEAFF.

The rearrangement links TRBV5-6 to TRBJ2-5; TCRdb returns TRBD2, unconfirmable since there is no DNA. CDR1 is SGHDT and CDR2 is YYEEEE in the germline V gene. The CDR3 loop spans 14 amino acids. CDR3 in amino acids: CASSFGTSFETQYF.

The chain recombines TRBV6-1 with TRBJ1-1; TCRdb's D gene call, TRBD1, goes unchecked for lack of DNA. The CDR3 loop spans 16 amino acids. Germline CDR1 and CDR2: MNHNS and SASEGT. This chain's CDR3 is CASSEAGDPRNTEAFF.

This chain links TRBV20-1 with TRBJ2-3; without DNA, the TCRdb call of TRBD2 cannot be checked. Germline V lookup: CDR1 DFQATT, CDR2 SNEGSKA (reference sequence). There are 15 residues in the CDR3. The CDR3 region is CSAPSPRTSTDTQYF.

The J gene is TRBJ2-3, the V gene TRBV9; TCRdb returns TRBD2, unconfirmable since there is no DNA. CDR3 length equals 16 residues. CDR1 and CDR2 from the germline V gene are SGDLS and YYNGEE. This CDR3 reads CASTLTPSGGWDTQYF.

This rearrangement joins TRBV25-1 to TRBJ1-4; TCRdb's D call, TRBD1, is unchecked because there is no DNA. Germline assignment: CDR1 MGHDK and CDR2 SYGVNS. The CDR3 totals 15 residues. CDR3 loop: CASSTPTGSDEKLFF.

The chain combines TRBV7-8 with TRBJ2-7. The germline gives CDR1 SGHVS, CDR2 FQNEAQ. This CDR3 has 13 residues. CDR3 in amino acids: CASSLDYFDEQYF.

V gene TRBV28 combines with J gene TRBJ2-1; TCRdb's D call of TRBD1 is untestable without DNA. The CDR3 covers 17 residues. Germline V CDR1 and CDR2: MDHEN, SYDVKM. CDR3 sequence: CASSTEMGPSSYNEQFF. The complete variable domain, with remaining parts taken from reference TRBV28 and TRBJ2-1, reads DVKVTQSSRYLVKRTGEKVFLECVQDMDHENMFWYRQDPGLGLRLIYFSYDVKMKEKGDIPEGYSVSREKKERFSLILESASTNQTSMYLCASSTEMGPSSYNEQFFGPGTRLTVL.

The gene calls are TRBV18 and TRBJ1-6; TCRdb calls TRBD1, which cannot be checked without DNA. The CDR3 runs 15 residues. Germline assignment: CDR1 KGHSH and CDR2 LQKENI. CDR3 loop: CASSPPPGEASPLHF.